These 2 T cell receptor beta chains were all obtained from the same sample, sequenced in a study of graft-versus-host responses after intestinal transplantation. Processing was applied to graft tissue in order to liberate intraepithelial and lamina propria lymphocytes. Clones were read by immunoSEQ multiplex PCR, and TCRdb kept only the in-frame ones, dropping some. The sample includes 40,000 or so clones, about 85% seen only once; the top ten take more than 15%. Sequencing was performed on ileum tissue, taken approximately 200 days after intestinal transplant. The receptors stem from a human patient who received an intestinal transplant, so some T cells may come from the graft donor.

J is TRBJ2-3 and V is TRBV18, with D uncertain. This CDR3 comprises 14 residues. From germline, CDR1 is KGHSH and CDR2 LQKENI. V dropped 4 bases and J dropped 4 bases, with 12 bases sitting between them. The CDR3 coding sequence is TGTGCCAGCTCACTGCTTAAAGTATCAGATACGCAGTATTTT. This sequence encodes CASSLLKVSDTQYF.

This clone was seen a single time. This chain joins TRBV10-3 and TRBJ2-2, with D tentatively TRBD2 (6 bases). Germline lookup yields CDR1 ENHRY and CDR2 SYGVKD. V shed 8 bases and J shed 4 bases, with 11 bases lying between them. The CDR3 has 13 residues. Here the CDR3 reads CAIGLGGTGELFF. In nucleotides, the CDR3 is TGTGCCATCGGGCTGGGGGGCACCGGGGAGCTGTTTTTT.